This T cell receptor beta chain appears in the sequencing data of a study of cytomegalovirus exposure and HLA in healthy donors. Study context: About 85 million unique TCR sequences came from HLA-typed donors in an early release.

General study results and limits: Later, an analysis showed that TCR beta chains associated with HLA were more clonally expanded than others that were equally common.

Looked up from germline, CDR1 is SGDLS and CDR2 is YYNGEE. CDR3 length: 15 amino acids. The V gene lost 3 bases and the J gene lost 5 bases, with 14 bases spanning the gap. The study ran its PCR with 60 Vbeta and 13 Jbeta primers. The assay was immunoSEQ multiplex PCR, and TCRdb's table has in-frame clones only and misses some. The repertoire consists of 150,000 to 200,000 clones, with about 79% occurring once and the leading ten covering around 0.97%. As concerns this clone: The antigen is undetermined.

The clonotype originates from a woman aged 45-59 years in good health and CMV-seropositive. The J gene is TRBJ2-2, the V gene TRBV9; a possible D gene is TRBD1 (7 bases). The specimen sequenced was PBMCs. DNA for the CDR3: TGTGCCAGCAGCGCCGGACAGGAGGGGACCGGGGAGCTGTTTTTT. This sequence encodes CASSAGQEGTGELFF.